A single T cell receptor (beta chain) is shown here with its context. Clones were sequenced by immunoSEQ multiplex PCR, and TCRdb holds only the in-frame ones, with some missing. The top ten hold more than 2.5% of the sample, which has about 62,000 clones, about 90% seen once. The data originate from a study of T cell changes during pregnancy in multiple sclerosis. The input for sequencing was peripheral blood, taken in the second trimester of pregnancy. This receptor was identified in a female donor in good health, enrolled as a control in a pregnancy study.

The CDR3 DNA reads TGTGCCAGCAGATATCCGGGACAGGGGGCGGTAGGCTACACCTTC. Its protein is CASRYPGQGAVGYTF. This chain uses TRBV6-6 with TRBJ1-2, with 12 positions matching TRBD1. Germline V gene data show CDR1 as MNHNY and CDR2 as SVGAGI (reference sequence). V trimming: 6 bases; J trimming: 8 bases; junction bases outside the gene matches: 10. The CDR3 is 15 residues long.